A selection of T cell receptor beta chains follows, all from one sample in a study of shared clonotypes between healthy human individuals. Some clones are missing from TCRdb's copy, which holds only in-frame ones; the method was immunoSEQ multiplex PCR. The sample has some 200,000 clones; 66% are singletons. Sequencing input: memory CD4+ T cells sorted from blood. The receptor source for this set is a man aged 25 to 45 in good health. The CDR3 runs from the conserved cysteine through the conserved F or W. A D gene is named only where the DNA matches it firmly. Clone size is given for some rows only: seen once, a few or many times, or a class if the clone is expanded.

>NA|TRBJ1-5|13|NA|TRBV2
CASGAQRLQPQHF
TGTGCCAGCGGGGCACAGAGGCTTCAGCCCCAGCATTTT
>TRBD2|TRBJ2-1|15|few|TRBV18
CASSPLPGLAGEQFF
TGTGCCAGCTCACCACTTCCGGGACTAGCGGGTGAGCAGTTCTTC
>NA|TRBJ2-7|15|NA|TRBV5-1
CASSLAPGQDYEQYF
TGCGCCAGCAGCTTGGCGCCGGGACAAGACTACGAGCAGTACTTC
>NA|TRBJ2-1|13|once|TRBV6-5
CASSYRVEDEQFF
TGTGCCAGCAGTTACAGGGTTGAGGATGAGCAGTTCTTC
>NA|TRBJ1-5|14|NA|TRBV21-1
CAGTRGVSNQPQHF
TGTGCCGGGACCCGGGGGGTTAGCAATCAGCCCCAGCATTTT
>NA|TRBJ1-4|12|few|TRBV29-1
CSVAYDNEKLFF
TGCAGCGTTGCATATGATAATGAAAAACTGTTTTTT
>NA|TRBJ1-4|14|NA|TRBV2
CASSVQGREEKLFF
TGTGCCAGCAGTGTCCAGGGGAGAGAGGAAAAACTGTTTTTT
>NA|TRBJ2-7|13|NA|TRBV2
CASKYQGGYEQYF
TGTGCCAGCAAGTATCAGGGCGGTTACGAGCAGTACTTC
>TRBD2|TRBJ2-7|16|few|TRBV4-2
CASSQDQSSGSYEQYF
TGTGCCAGCAGCCAAGATCAGTCTAGCGGGAGCTACGAGCAGTACTTC
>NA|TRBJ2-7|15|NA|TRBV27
CASSGGQSSSYEQYF
TGTGCCAGTTCCGGGGGACAGAGCAGCTCCTACGAGCAGTACTTC
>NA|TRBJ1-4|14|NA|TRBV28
CASRNAGVGEKLFF
TGTGCCAGCAGGAACGCAGGGGTGGGGGAAAAACTGTTTTTT
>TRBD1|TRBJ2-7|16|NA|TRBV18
CASSPPGTGSDYEQYF
TGTGCCAGCTCACCACCCGGGACAGGGAGCGACTACGAGCAGTACTTC
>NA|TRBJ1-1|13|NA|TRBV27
CASSLRDFTEAFF
TGTGCCAGCAGTTTAAGGGATTTTACTGAAGCTTTCTTT
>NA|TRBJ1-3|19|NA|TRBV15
CATSRGSISSRGSRNTIYF
TGTGCCACCAGCAGAGGTTCAATAAGTTCGCGGGGTTCGAGAAACACCATATATTTT
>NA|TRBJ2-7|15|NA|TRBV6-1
CASSDVRGISYEQYF
TGTGCCAGCAGTGATGTCCGGGGTATTTCCTACGAGCAGTACTTC
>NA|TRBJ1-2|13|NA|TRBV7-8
CATRQGSLNGYTF
TGTGCCACCCGTCAAGGGAGTTTAAATGGCTACACCTTC
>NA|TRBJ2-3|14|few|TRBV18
CASSQSSIGDTQYF
TGTGCCAGCTCACAGTCTAGCATTGGAGATACGCAGTATTTT
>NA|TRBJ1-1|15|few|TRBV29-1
CSVAPGWGMNTEAFF
TGCAGCGTCGCTCCTGGGTGGGGGATGAACACTGAAGCTTTCTTT